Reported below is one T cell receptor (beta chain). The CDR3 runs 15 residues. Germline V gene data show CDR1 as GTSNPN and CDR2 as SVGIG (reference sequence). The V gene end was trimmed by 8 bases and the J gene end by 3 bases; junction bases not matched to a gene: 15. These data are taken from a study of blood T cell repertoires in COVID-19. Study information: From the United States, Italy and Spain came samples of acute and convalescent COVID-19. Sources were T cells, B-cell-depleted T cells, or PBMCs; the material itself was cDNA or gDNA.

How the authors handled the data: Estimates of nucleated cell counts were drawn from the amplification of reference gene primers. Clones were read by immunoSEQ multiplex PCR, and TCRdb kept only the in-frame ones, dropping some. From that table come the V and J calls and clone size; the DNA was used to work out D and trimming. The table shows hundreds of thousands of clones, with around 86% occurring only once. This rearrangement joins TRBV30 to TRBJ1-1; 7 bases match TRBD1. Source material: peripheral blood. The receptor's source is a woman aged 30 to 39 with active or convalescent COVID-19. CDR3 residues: CAGKTGWRGDTEAFF. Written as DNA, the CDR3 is TGTGCCGGCAAGACAGGGTGGCGGGGCGACACTGAAGCTTTCTTT.